This paragraph covers one TCR beta chain sequence. What it binds is unknown. These data originate in a study of cytomegalovirus exposure and HLA in healthy donors. Overall study: The roughly 110 validation repertoires used the same platform as the roughly 670 first-cohort repertoires, a later analysis reported. Study-wide points: Most TCRs appeared rarely, but some public TCRs recurred in many donors. Confirmation in vitro established that a few CMV-associated chains were specific for CMV antigens.

Germline trimming cut 3 bases from V and 1 base from J; bases unmatched to any gene: 7. This CDR3 has 19 residues. CDR1 SGHRS and CDR2 YFSETQ come from the germline V gene. The assay was immunoSEQ multiplex PCR, and TCRdb's table has in-frame clones only and misses some. The repertoire holds 100,000 to 150,000 clones, roughly 89% seen once, with around 1.1% in the top ten. The genes are TRBV5-1 and TRBJ2-1, with 16 positions matching TRBD2. Sequencing used PBMCs. The clonotype was recovered from a woman aged 18-30 years in good health and CMV-seronegative. The CDR3 spells CASSSGLAGGPGSYNEQFF. The DNA for the CDR3 is TGCGCCAGCAGCTCGGGACTAGCGGGAGGGCCCGGGTCCTACAATGAGCAGTTCTTC.